The text below deals with one TCR beta chain. The table came from immunoSEQ multiplex PCR; TCRdb's copy has only in-frame clones and leaves some out. In the table there are around 16,000 clones, 70% to 90% of which are singletons. The source of the sample is a study of ipilimumab plus nivolumab after autologous stem cell transplantation. Study-wide context: A median of roughly eight nivolumab and five or six ipilimumab doses were given.

Looked up from germline, CDR1 is LNHDA and CDR2 is SQIVND (reference sequence). The CDR3 has 14 residues. After removal of 5 bases from V and 6 bases from J, the junction contained 3 bases not matched to a gene. Patients got ipilimumab 1 mg/kg beginning 14 to 28 days post-transplant. Dosing: nivolumab 3 mg/kg IV, weeks 1, 4, 7, 10, then every two weeks to week 26. This specimen was PBMCs, taken in a trial of ipilimumab plus nivolumab as post-transplant consolidation. The chain joins TRBV19 to TRBJ1-5, with 11 positions matching TRBD1. The TCR was taken from a male donor with diffuse large B-cell lymphoma. CDR3 coding DNA: TGTGCCAGTAGTCCCGGACAGGGGGCTCAGCCCCAGCATTTT. It encodes CASSPGQGAQPQHF.